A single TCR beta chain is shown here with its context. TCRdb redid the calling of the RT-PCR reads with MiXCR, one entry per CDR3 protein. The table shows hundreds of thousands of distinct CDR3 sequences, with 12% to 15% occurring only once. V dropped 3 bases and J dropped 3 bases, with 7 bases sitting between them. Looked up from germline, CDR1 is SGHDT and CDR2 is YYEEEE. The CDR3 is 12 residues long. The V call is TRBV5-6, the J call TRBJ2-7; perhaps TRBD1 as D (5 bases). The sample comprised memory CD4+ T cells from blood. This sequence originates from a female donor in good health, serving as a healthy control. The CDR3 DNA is TGTGCCAGCAGCTATCAGGGCTACGAGCAGTACTTC. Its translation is CASSYQGYEQYF.